A single sample is the source of the 27 T cell receptor beta chains below, sequenced in a study of low-dose radiotherapy and immunotherapy resistance in tumors. Both TCRalpha and TCRbeta chains were reverse transcribed with V-gene-specific primers. A constant-region primer paired with the V-primer adapter amplified TCRs over approximately 18 PCR cycles. MiXCR was run by TCRdb on the reads, yielding one entry per CDR3 protein. The sample has around 9,000 distinct CDR3 sequences, around 79% seen once. The source of these receptors is a human donor with advanced metastatic prostate, ovarian, gallbladder or colorectal cancer (not recorded which). This table probably holds off-target reads from a library built for another chain.

CDR3 sequence (DNA): TGTGCCAGCAGCGTAGATGGGGAGCCCTACGAGCAGTACTTC. Translating it yields CASSVDGEPYEQYF. The chain has TRBV9 and TRBJ2-7; tentative D call: TRBD2 (5 bases). This CDR3 has 14 amino acids. The V end lost 0 bases, the J end lost 2 bases, and 9 bases lay between the germline ends. CDR1 is SGDLS, CDR2 YYNGEE, per germline.

The chain recombines TRBV12-3 or TRBV12-4 with TRBJ1-2; weak D call: TRBD1 (6 bases). The CDR3 loop spans 14 amino acids. V was cut by 6 bases and J by 8 bases, with 19 bases left in between. The CDR3 DNA reads as TGTGCCAGCAGATCCTTGTCGGGGGCCGACGGCTACACCTTC. This translates into CASRSLSGADGYTF.

This rearrangement joins TRBV29-1 to TRBJ2-1; D gene uncertain. CDR1 and CDR2 (germline): SQVTM, ANQGSEA. The CDR3 runs to 13 residues. V was pared by 0 bases and J by 4 bases, with 7 bases between. The CDR3 DNA sequence: TGCAGCGTTGAAGACAGTCCGTACAATGAGCAGTTCTTC. The encoded protein is CSVEDSPYNEQFF.

This chain joins TRBV4-3 and TRBJ2-1; 9 bases map to TRBD2. The ends lost 0 bases at V and 5 bases at J; junction bases unmatched: 11. This CDR3 is built from 18 residues. Germline CDR1 and CDR2: LGHNA and YSLEER. The CDR3 loop is CASSQESSGGTSNNEQFF. In DNA, the CDR3 is TGCGCCAGCAGCCAAGAGTCCAGCGGGGGGACATCGAACAATGAGCAGTTCTTC.

This clonotype was recorded a few times. The chain is built from TRBV28 and TRBJ1-5, with 7 bases aligning to TRBD1. The germline CDR1 and CDR2 sequences are MDHEN and SYDVKM. The CDR3 totals 15 residues. V lost 6 bases to trimming and J lost 10 bases; unmatched junction nucleotides: 15. This CDR3 reads CASSETGTIIIPQHF. The DNA for the CDR3 is TGTGCCAGCAGCGAGACAGGGACCATCATCATACCCCAGCATTTT.

The chain combines TRBV9 with TRBJ2-3; the match to TRBD2 covers 12 bases. In germline, CDR1 is SGDLS, CDR2 YYNGEE. Trimming at V came to 0 bases and at J to 7 bases, leaving 3 bases not matched to a gene. The CDR3 loop spans 15 amino acids. In DNA form, the CDR3 reads TGTGCCAGCAGCGTAGGACTAGCGGGGGAGAATACGCAGTATTTT. Translated, it gives CASSVGLAGENTQYF.

V and J are TRBV28 and TRBJ2-5, with 9 bases matching TRBD2. V trimming: 6 bases; J trimming: 1 base; junction bases outside the gene matches: 12. Germline lookup yields CDR1 MDHEN and CDR2 SYDVKM. The CDR3 extends over 17 amino acids. The CDR3 spells CASSVPSGGRAQETQYF. As DNA, the CDR3 is TGTGCCAGCAGCGTCCCTTCAGGCGGGAGGGCCCAAGAGACCCAGTACTTC.

The CDR3 is CSVVGGRRTDTQYF. DNA of the CDR3: TGCAGCGTTGTAGGGGGGAGGCGGACAGATACGCAGTATTTT. The V call is TRBV29-1, the J call TRBJ2-3; D possibly uses TRBD1 or TRBD2 (6 bases each). Germline V lookup: CDR1 SQVTM, CDR2 ANQGSEA. V lost 4 bases, J lost 3 bases, and 14 bases lay in between. This CDR3 is 14 amino acids long.

The rearrangement links TRBV9 to TRBJ2-5, with D perhaps being TRBD1 or TRBD2 (5 bases each). The CDR3 extends over 17 amino acids. From germline, CDR1 is SGDLS and CDR2 YYNGEE. Trimming removed 0 bases at V and 5 bases at J, with 20 bases between. CDR3 coding DNA: TGTGCCAGCAGCGTAGCGGGTGGGGCCCGGGGCTCCGAGACCCAGTACTTC. The encoded protein is CASSVAGGARGSETQYF.

The chain recombines TRBV26 with TRBJ2-7; TRBD1 reflects the table's D call only, with no check against the DNA. TRBV26 counts as a pseudogene. The CDR3 sequence is 12 residues long. Here the CDR3 DNA reads TGTGCCAGCAGTGGTCCCTTCTACGAGCAGTACTTC. It encodes CASSGPFYEQYF.

The chain joins TRBV28 to TRBJ2-3; 7 nucleotides match TRBD1. CDR3 length: 14 amino acids. V lost 7 bases to trimming and J lost 3 bases; unmatched junction nucleotides: 7. Per germline, CDR1 MDHEN and CDR2 SYDVKM. For the CDR3, the DNA is TGTGCCAGCATCCCACAGGGGATTACAGATACGCAGTATTTT. Encoded protein: CASIPQGITDTQYF.

The chain uses TRBV19 and TRBJ1-5, with 10 bases fitting TRBD1. Unmatched junction bases numbered 14, after V lost 0 bases and J lost 6 bases. The CDR3 has 19 residues. The V gene's germline CDR1 is LNHDA and CDR2 SQIVND (reference sequence). CDR3 protein: CASSIDRGQGRYRSQPQHF. The CDR3 coding sequence is TGTGCCAGTAGTATAGATCGGGGACAGGGGAGGTATCGGAGTCAGCCCCAGCATTTT.

The chain couples TRBV28 to TRBJ2-7; D is perhaps TRBD2 (5 bases). The CDR3 totals 14 residues. V was cut by 11 bases and J by 4 bases, with 21 bases left in between. Germline V gene data show CDR1 as MDHEN and CDR2 as SYDVKM. For the CDR3, the DNA is TGTGCCTGCCGGGGTGGGGATGTCAGGTACGAGCAGTACTTC. It specifies CACRGGDVRYEQYF.

This chain uses TRBV7-6 with TRBJ2-5; D perhaps matches TRBD2 (6 bases). The CDR3 has 13 amino acids. V was clipped by 4 bases and J by 5 bases, with 11 bases between them. Germline loops: CDR1 SGHVS, CDR2 FNYEAQ. The CDR3 DNA follows: TGTGCCAGCAGCTATACGGGAGCGGAGACCCAGTACTTC. Translation: CASSYTGAETQYF.

This clonotype was seen only a few times. The chain links TRBV5-4 to TRBJ1-1, with TRBD1 identical over 9 bases. The CDR3 has 15 residues. V dropped 4 bases and J dropped 1; count of bases not matched to a gene: 5. Germline CDR1 SGHNT, CDR2 YYREEE (reference sequence). The CDR3 loop reads CASSPQGAGNTEAFF. The CDR3 DNA follows: TGTGCCAGCAGCCCACAGGGGGCGGGGAACACTGAAGCTTTCTTT.

The chain has TRBV5-3 and TRBJ1-2, with 7 bases identical to TRBD1. TRBV5-3 is identified as an open reading frame with a role that is uncertain. J was trimmed by 2 bases and V by 8 bases; bases with no gene match: 15. The CDR3 consists of 16 residues. The CDR3, as DNA: TGTGCCAGCAGCACTCCTAGGACAGGCCAAAACTATGGCTACACCTTC. It is translated as CASSTPRTGQNYGYTF.

The V and J genes are TRBV20-1 and TRBJ2-1, with 9 bases identical to TRBD2. Germline assignment: CDR1 DFQATT and CDR2 SNEGSKA (reference sequence). With V trimmed by 1 base and J by 0 bases, 16 bases remained unmatched. The CDR3 length is 20 residues. The CDR3 DNA reads TGCAGTGCTAGAGTCCCGGGACTAGCCGTCCTGGGAGGCTCCTACAATGAGCAGTTCTTC. Protein product: CSARVPGLAVLGGSYNEQFF.

The chain recombines TRBV4-3 with TRBJ2-2, with 9 positions matching TRBD2. Germline CDR1 LGHNA, CDR2 YSLEER. The CDR3 consists of 17 residues. Trimming removed 0 bases from V and 7 bases from J; junction bases left unmatched: 9. As DNA, the CDR3 is TGCGCCAGCAGCCAAGAATACACTAGCGGGCGCGGCGGGGAGCTGTTTTTT. This gives the protein CASSQEYTSGRGGELFF.

This rearrangement joins TRBV20-1 to TRBJ2-7; D unclear. V lost 2 bases and J lost 4, with 15 bases in between. The CDR3 length is 14 residues. Germline lookup yields CDR1 DFQATT and CDR2 SNEGSKA (reference sequence). As DNA, the CDR3 is TGCAGTGCTAGAATCCCCACTCCCCCTTACGAGCAGTACTTC. Translation gives CSARIPTPPYEQYF.

This clonotype was seen a single time. This chain joins TRBV18 and TRBJ2-7, with 7 nucleotides matching TRBD1. Trimming took 2 bases from V and 5 from J; bases not matched to a gene: 12. CDR1 is KGHSH and CDR2 is LQKENI in the germline V gene. This CDR3 is 16 amino acids long. The DNA of the CDR3 is TGTGCCAGCTCACCAGAGGTTGTGGGGACAGTCGACGAGCAGTACTTC. It yields the protein CASSPEVVGTVDEQYF. The variable domain in full, with the rest retrieved from reference TRBV18 and TRBJ2-7, is NAGVMQNPRHLVRRRGQEARLRCSPMKGHSHVYWYRQLPEEGLKFMVYLQKENIIDESGMPKERFSAEFPKEGPSILRIQQVVRGDSAAYFCASSPEVVGTVDEQYFGPGTRLTVT.

The chain employs TRBV4-1 and TRBJ2-2; possibly TRBD1 or TRBD2 for D (5 bases each). The V gene lost 4 bases and the J gene lost 4 bases, with 16 bases spanning the gap. The CDR3 totals 16 residues. From germline, CDR1 is MGHRA and CDR2 YSYEKL. CDR3 nucleotides: TGCGCCAGCAGCCTTACTGAGGCAGGGACCACCGGGGAGCTGTTTTTT. Translated: CASSLTEAGTTGELFF.

The rearrangement joins TRBV6-6 to TRBJ2-3; D gene unclear. The germline V gene has CDR1 MNHNY and CDR2 SVGAGI (reference sequence). The CDR3 totals 14 residues. Trimming took off 2 bases at V and 0 bases at J, with 6 bases between the two ends. The chain's CDR3 is CASSYVSSTDTQYF. In DNA form, the CDR3 reads TGTGCCAGCAGTTACGTTTCGAGCACAGATACGCAGTATTTT.

The gene calls are TRBV5-4 and TRBJ2-7; no definite D call. V lost 4 bases and J lost 4, with 9 bases in between. The CDR3 loop spans 12 amino acids. CDR1 and CDR2 (germline): SGHNT, YYREEE (reference sequence). CDR3 loop: CASSAGVYEQYF. In DNA, the CDR3 is TGTGCCAGCAGCGCTGGGGTTTACGAGCAGTACTTC.

This chain uses TRBV29-1 with TRBJ2-1, with D possibly TRBD2 on 6 matching bases. Germline V lookup: CDR1 SQVTM, CDR2 ANQGSEA. V lost 7 bases and J 7 bases, leaving 17 bases between the germline ends. The CDR3 loop spans 13 amino acids. CDR3 in DNA: TGCAGCGCTTGGCCCGGAGGGAGGAATGAGCAGTTCTTC. Translation gives CSAWPGGRNEQFF.

The V gene is TRBV28, the J gene TRBJ1-2; TRBD1 is a possible D gene (5 bases). There are 13 residues in the CDR3. Germline CDR1 MDHEN, CDR2 SYDVKM. Deletions cut 10 bases from V and 8 bases from J, with 20 bases between. The CDR3 sequence: CATISGQRLGYTF. The CDR3 nucleotides read TGTGCCACAATCTCGGGGCAGCGGTTGGGCTACACCTTC.

CDR3 sequence: CASSLPGHATPNVVDIGELFF. The CDR3 DNA is TGTGCCAGCAGCTTACCAGGTCACGCGACCCCGAACGTGGTCGACATCGGGGAGCTGTTTTTT. The chain carries TRBV7-3 and TRBJ2-2; D ambiguous. Germline loops: CDR1 SGHTA, CDR2 FQGTGA. The CDR3 contains 21 residues. The V and J ends lost 2 bases and 7 bases respectively, with 32 bases between them.

This sequence joins TRBV7-3 and TRBJ2-1, with TRBD1 identical over 11 bases. Germline V gene lookup returns CDR1 SGHTA and CDR2 FQGTGA. The CDR3 is 16 residues long. V lost 5 bases to trimming and J lost 10 bases; unmatched junction nucleotides: 13. CDR3 region: CASSPKLGTGGQEQFF. The CDR3 DNA follows: TGTGCCAGCAGCCCCAAACTGGGGACAGGGGGGCAAGAGCAGTTCTTC.